These 28 T cell receptor beta chains were sequenced from one sample in a study of blood T cells in healthy people across ages. A J-beta primer mix and a sample-barcoded 5' primer were used in a second PCR of about 7 to 12 cycles. TCRdb reanalysed the 5' RACE reads using MiXCR and keeps one entry per CDR3 protein. The sample lists over 600,000 distinct CDR3 sequences, about 61% occurring once. Input material: blood. The receptors derive from a man aged 40-55 years in good health.

The V call is TRBV20-1, the J call TRBJ2-7, with 7 bases identical to TRBD1. Germline V lookup: CDR1 DFQATT, CDR2 SNEGSKA (reference sequence). The V segment lost 5 bases and the J segment 6 bases; nucleotides outside the gene matches: 16. There are 15 residues in the CDR3. CDR3 amino acids: CSAPPGAGGRGEQYF. As DNA, the CDR3 is TGCAGTGCTCCTCCTGGCGCAGGGGGAAGGGGCGAGCAGTACTTC.

This clonotype was seen a few times. The chain uses TRBV4-2 and TRBJ2-7, with 11 bases matching TRBD2. The CDR3 is made up of 16 amino acids. The germline CDR1 and CDR2 sequences are LGHNA and YNFKEQ. V was clipped by 4 bases and J by 9 bases; unmatched bases: 14. The CDR3 DNA reads as TGTGCCAGCAGCCCCGCACCCACTAGCGGGGGTCGGCGGCAGTACTTC. Residues: CASSPAPTSGGRRQYF.

The chain couples TRBV7-9 to TRBJ1-1; no clear D gene. Germline V gene sequence: CDR1 SEHNR, CDR2 FQNEAQ (reference sequence). Trimming pared 4 bases from V and 0 bases from J, leaving 12 bases between. The length of the CDR3 is 15 residues. For the CDR3, the DNA is TGTGCCAGCAGCTCCCCGGACGGCATGAACACTGAAGCTTTCTTT. Protein product: CASSSPDGMNTEAFF.

This clonotype has just a few counts. The rearrangement uses TRBV6-5 and TRBJ2-3; 7 bases line up with TRBD1. Germline V gene data show CDR1 as MNHEY and CDR2 as SVGAGI. V shed 4 bases and J 13 bases; nucleotides not matched to a gene: 5. This CDR3 is 11 amino acids long. The CDR3 sequence is CASSSVQGKYF. CDR3 nucleotide sequence: TGTGCCAGCAGTTCGGTACAGGGGAAGTATTTT.

Only a few counts were recorded for this clonotype. The chain recombines TRBV20-1 with TRBJ2-5; 12 bases are shared with TRBD2. The junction had 5 bases not matched to a gene; V was cut back by 4 bases and J by 5 bases. The CDR3 length is 14 residues. Germline CDR1 reads DFQATT; CDR2 reads SNEGSKA (reference sequence). The CDR3 DNA reads as TGCAGTGCTACGACTAGCGGGAGAGGGGAGACCCAGTACTTC. Protein: CSATTSGRGETQYF.

The chain links TRBV6-5 to TRBJ1-6, with TRBD1 as a possible D gene (5 bases). The CDR3 runs 16 residues. Germline CDR1 MNHEY, CDR2 SVGAGI. The V end was cut by 6 bases, the J end by 0 bases, with 12 bases between. The CDR3 nucleotides are TGTGCCAGCAGACGGACAACAGTCTCCTATAATTCACCCCTCCACTTT. Translated, it gives CASRRTTVSYNSPLHF.

The chain combines TRBV14 with TRBJ2-1, with 10 bases lining up with TRBD1. The germline CDR1 and CDR2 sequences are SGHDN and FVKESK. The V gene end was trimmed by 5 bases and the J gene end by 8 bases; junction bases not matched to a gene: 9. This CDR3 spans 15 amino acids. CDR3 coding DNA: TGTGCCAGCAGCGTGGGGACAGGGGCTAGGTATGAGCAGTTCTTC. Its protein is CASSVGTGARYEQFF.

This clonotype occurred once. CDR3 region: CASSLVLDYVETQFF. For the CDR3, the DNA is TGTGCCAGCAGCTTAGTTCTCGACTATGTGGAGACCCAGTTCTTC. The chain links TRBV11-3 to TRBJ2-5, with D tentatively TRBD2 (5 bases). Near its end, the DNA agrees better with TRBJ2-1, so the J call may be wrong. This CDR3 has 15 residues. Germline V CDR1 and CDR2: SGHNT, YENEEA.

This clonotype was recorded a few times. This rearrangement joins TRBV29-1 to TRBJ2-1; D possibly corresponds to TRBD2 (6 bases). The ends were cut back, 0 bases at V and 10 bases at J, with 10 bases in the middle. Germline V gene sequence: CDR1 SQVTM, CDR2 ANQGSEA. This CDR3 has 12 residues. CDR3 in amino acids: CSVEDLGREQFF. The CDR3 DNA reads as TGCAGCGTTGAAGATCTTGGGAGGGAGCAGTTCTTC.

On this clonotype: Germline and junction disagree at one end, which may indicate a read error. The chain carries TRBV12-3 or TRBV12-4 and TRBJ2-3, with TRBD1 as a possible D gene (6 bases). The CDR3 consists of 17 residues. The CDR3 DNA reads as TGTGCCAGCAGTTCGTACCACAGGGATCTTAAGAGAGATACGCGGTATTTT. Its translation: CASSSYHRDLKRDTRYF.

V gene TRBV6-2 or TRBV6-3 combines with J gene TRBJ2-1; 10 bases agree with TRBD2. V was pared by 1 base and J by 5 bases, with 5 bases of the junction left unmatched. The CDR3 sequence is 16 residues long. Germline-derived CDR1 and CDR2 are MNHEY and SVGEGT. CDR3: CASSYWASGGNNEQFF. The CDR3 region has the DNA TGTGCCAGCAGTTACTGGGCTAGCGGGGGAAACAATGAGCAGTTCTTC.

This sequence joins TRBV6-2 or TRBV6-3 and TRBJ2-3; TRBD2 aligns across 9 bases. V was clipped by 7 bases and J by 3 bases; unmatched bases: 8. The germline gives CDR1 MNHEY, CDR2 SVGEGT. The length of the CDR3 is 15 residues. CDR3 DNA sequence: TGTGCCAGCACGGATCCCAGCGGGGGGACAGATACGCAGTATTTT. It specifies CASTDPSGGTDTQYF.

The genes are TRBV27 and TRBJ2-1; TRBD1 aligns across 7 bases. The CDR3 has 15 residues. In germline, CDR1 is MNHEY, CDR2 SMNVEV (reference sequence). V was clipped by 5 bases and J by 3 bases; unmatched bases: 7. The CDR3: CASSVGQKIYNEQFF. The CDR3 DNA is TGTGCCAGCAGTGTGGGACAGAAGATCTACAATGAGCAGTTCTTC.

The rearrangement uses TRBV20-1 and TRBJ2-1; no clear D. V lost 3 bases to trimming and J lost 0 bases, with 9 bases between them. The CDR3 runs 14 residues. In germline, CDR1 is DFQATT, CDR2 SNEGSKA (reference sequence). The CDR3 sequence is CSASEYSSYNEQFF. The CDR3 nucleotides read TGCAGTGCTAGTGAGTACAGCTCCTACAATGAGCAGTTCTTC.

This clonotype was detected only a few times. This chain links TRBV7-2 with TRBJ2-7; D tentatively fits TRBD1 or TRBD2 (5 bases each). The CDR3 has 15 amino acids. Germline V gene data show CDR1 as SGHTA and CDR2 as FQGNSA. V shed 5 bases and J shed 0 bases, with 14 bases lying between them. Here the CDR3 reads CASSMGPRNSYEQYF. CDR3 in DNA: TGTGCCAGCAGCATGGGACCGCGAAACTCCTACGAGCAGTACTTC.

The rearrangement uses TRBV7-2 and TRBJ2-7; TRBD1 matches 7 bases. In germline, CDR1 is SGHTA, CDR2 FQGNSA. V shed 3 bases and J 5 bases; nucleotides not matched to a gene: 7. The CDR3 runs to 14 residues. The CDR3 spells CASSFRDRDHEQYF. The CDR3 bases are TGTGCCAGCAGCTTCCGGGACAGAGACCACGAGCAGTACTTC.

CDR3 amino acids: CASSLEGAHTGELFF. The CDR3 DNA is TGTGCCAGCAGCTTAGAAGGAGCGCACACCGGGGAGCTGTTTTTT. The V and J genes are TRBV7-2 and TRBJ2-2, with unresolved D. This CDR3 is built from 15 residues. CDR1 and CDR2 (germline): SGHTA, FQGNSA. V was cut by 1 base and J by 3 bases, with 9 bases left in between.

The V call is TRBV20-1, the J call TRBJ2-3, with TRBD2 as a possible D gene (5 bases). The CDR3 contains 16 residues. V lost 6 bases and J 2 bases, leaving 21 bases between the germline ends. Germline V gene data show CDR1 as DFQATT and CDR2 as SNEGSKA (reference sequence). In DNA form, the CDR3 reads TGCAGTGCCACCGACGGGAAGATACGAGTCACAGATACGCAGTATTTT. This translates into CSATDGKIRVTDTQYF.

The chain employs TRBV5-1 and TRBJ2-5; D may be TRBD1 (5 bases). CDR3 length: 14 residues. Germline V CDR1 and CDR2: SGHRS, YFSETQ. The V and J ends lost 3 bases and 2 bases respectively, with 11 bases between them. The CDR3 DNA reads TGCGCCAGCAGCTCGATTGCAGGGCAAGAGACCCAGTACTTC. This gives the protein CASSSIAGQETQYF.

The J gene is TRBJ2-4, the V gene TRBV7-2, with TRBD2 matching over 9 bases. The J call may be wrong; the DNA end is better matched by TRBJ2-7. CDR1 is SGHTA, CDR2 FQGNSA, per germline. The CDR3 loop spans 16 amino acids. DNA of the CDR3: TGTGCCAGCAGCTCAATTGTCCGAGCGGGAGGTCACGAGCAGTACTTC. Protein: CASSSIVRAGGHEQYF.

The chain has TRBV12-3 or TRBV12-4 and TRBJ1-2; D not certain. Trimming left V 2 bases short and J 0 bases short, with 7 bases between. This CDR3 spans 14 amino acids. The CDR3 DNA follows: TGTGCCAGCAGTTTACAAACAACTAACTATGGCTACACCTTC. This sequence encodes CASSLQTTNYGYTF.

The chain uses TRBV20-1 and TRBJ2-5; 8 bases are shared with TRBD2. V lost 1 base to trimming and J lost 2 bases; unmatched junction nucleotides: 12. The germline V gene has CDR1 DFQATT and CDR2 SNEGSKA (reference sequence). This CDR3 spans 17 amino acids. This chain's CDR3 is CSARAVSSLADQETQYF. CDR3 nucleotide sequence: TGCAGTGCTAGAGCGGTCTCCTCACTAGCGGATCAAGAGACCCAGTACTTC.

The CDR3 sequence is CASSRDRKISSTDTQYF. As DNA, the CDR3 is TGTGCCAGCAGTCGGGACAGGAAAATTTCTAGCACAGATACGCAGTATTTT. The V call is TRBV12-3 or TRBV12-4, the J call TRBJ2-3, with 8 bases lining up with TRBD1. The ends lost 5 bases at V and 0 bases at J; junction bases unmatched: 10. The length of the CDR3 is 17 residues.

This chain connects TRBV15 to TRBJ2-7; D is unresolved. In germline, CDR1 is LNHNV, CDR2 YYDKDF (reference sequence). The CDR3 runs to 13 residues. V was clipped by 1 base and J by 3 bases, with 7 bases between them. The CDR3 loop reads CATSRGQDYEQYF. Written as DNA, the CDR3 is TGTGCCACCAGCAGAGGCCAGGACTACGAGCAGTACTTC.

This clonotype has more than one count but fewer than ten. This chain connects TRBV7-2 to TRBJ2-5; 7 bases map to TRBD1. Germline CDR1 reads SGHTA; CDR2 reads FQGNSA. The CDR3 is made up of 14 amino acids. With 4 bases clipped from V and 2 bases from J, the junction kept 4 bases outside the gene matches. This chain's CDR3 is CASSSGTEQETQYF. CDR3 nucleotide sequence: TGTGCCAGCAGCTCGGGGACAGAGCAAGAGACCCAGTACTTC.

With respect to this clonotype: The junction differs from germline at one of its ends, possibly a read error. The chain combines TRBV10-3 with TRBJ1-4; possibly TRBD1 for D (6 bases). CDR3 length equals 15 residues. The germline CDR1 and CDR2 sequences are ENHRY and SYGVKD. CDR3 coding DNA: TGTGCCACCAGTGAGTCGGACAGAACTAATGAAAAACTGTTTTTT. This encodes CATSESDRTNEKLFF.

With respect to this clonotype: The junction departs from germline at one end; a sequencing error may be responsible. The CDR3 coding sequence is TGTGCCAGCAGAGACTGGACTAGCGGGAGCAAAGATACGCAGTATTTT. As protein: CASRDWTSGSKDTQYF. The chain links TRBV2 to TRBJ2-3; 13 bases map to TRBD2. The germline gives CDR1 SNHLY, CDR2 FYNNEI. CDR3 size: 16 residues.

This rearrangement joins TRBV12-3 or TRBV12-4 to TRBJ1-5, with D possibly TRBD1 on 6 matching bases. Trimming left V 5 bases short and J 3 bases short, with 11 bases between. The CDR3 consists of 14 residues. CDR3 DNA: TGTGCCAGCAGTGGACAGTATCACAATCAGCCCCAGCATTTT. Its translation: CASSGQYHNQPQHF.